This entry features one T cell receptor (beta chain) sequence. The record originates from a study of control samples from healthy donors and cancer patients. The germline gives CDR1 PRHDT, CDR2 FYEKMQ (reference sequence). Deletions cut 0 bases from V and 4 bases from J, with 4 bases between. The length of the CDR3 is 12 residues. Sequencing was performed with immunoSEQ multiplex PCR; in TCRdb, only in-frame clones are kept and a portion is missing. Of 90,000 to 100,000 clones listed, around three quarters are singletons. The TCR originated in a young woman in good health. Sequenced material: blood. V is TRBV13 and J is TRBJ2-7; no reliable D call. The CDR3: CASSLGRYEQYF. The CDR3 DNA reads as TGTGCCAGCAGCTTAGGCAGATACGAGCAGTACTTC.